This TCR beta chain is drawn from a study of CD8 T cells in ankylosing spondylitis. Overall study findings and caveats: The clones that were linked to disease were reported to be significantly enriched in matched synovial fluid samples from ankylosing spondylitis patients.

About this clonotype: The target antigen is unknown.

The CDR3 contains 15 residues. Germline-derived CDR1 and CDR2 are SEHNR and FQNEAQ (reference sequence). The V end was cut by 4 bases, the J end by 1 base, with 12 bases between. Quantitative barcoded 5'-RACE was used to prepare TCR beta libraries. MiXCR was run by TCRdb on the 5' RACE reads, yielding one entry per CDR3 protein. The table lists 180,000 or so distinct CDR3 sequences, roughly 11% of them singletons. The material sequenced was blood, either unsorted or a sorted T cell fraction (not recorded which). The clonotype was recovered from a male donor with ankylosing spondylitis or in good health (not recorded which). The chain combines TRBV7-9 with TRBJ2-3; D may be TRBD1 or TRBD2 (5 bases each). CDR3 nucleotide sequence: TGTGCCAGCAGCTCAAAGCGAGGGGGCACAGATACGCAGTATTTT. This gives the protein CASSSKRGGTDTQYF. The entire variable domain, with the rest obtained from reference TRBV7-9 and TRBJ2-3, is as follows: DTGVSQNPRHKITKRGQNVTFRCDPISEHNRLYWYRQTLGQGPEFLTYFQNEAQLEKSRLLSDRFSAERPKGSFSTLEIQRTEQGDSAMYLCASSSKRGGTDTQYFGPGTRLTVL.